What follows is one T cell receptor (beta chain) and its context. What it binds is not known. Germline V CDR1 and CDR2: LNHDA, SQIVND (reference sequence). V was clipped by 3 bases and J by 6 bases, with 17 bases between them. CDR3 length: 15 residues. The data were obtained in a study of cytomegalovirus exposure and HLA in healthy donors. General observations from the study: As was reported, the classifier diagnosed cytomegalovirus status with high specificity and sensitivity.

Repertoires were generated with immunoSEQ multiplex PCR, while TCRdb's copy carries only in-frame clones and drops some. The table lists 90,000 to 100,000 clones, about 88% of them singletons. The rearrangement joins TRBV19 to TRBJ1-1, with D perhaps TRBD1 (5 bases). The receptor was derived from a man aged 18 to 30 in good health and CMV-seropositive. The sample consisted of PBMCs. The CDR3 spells CASSIFSRGVSEAFF. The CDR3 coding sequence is TGTGCCAGTAGTATCTTTTCGCGGGGGGTGTCTGAAGCTTTCTTT.